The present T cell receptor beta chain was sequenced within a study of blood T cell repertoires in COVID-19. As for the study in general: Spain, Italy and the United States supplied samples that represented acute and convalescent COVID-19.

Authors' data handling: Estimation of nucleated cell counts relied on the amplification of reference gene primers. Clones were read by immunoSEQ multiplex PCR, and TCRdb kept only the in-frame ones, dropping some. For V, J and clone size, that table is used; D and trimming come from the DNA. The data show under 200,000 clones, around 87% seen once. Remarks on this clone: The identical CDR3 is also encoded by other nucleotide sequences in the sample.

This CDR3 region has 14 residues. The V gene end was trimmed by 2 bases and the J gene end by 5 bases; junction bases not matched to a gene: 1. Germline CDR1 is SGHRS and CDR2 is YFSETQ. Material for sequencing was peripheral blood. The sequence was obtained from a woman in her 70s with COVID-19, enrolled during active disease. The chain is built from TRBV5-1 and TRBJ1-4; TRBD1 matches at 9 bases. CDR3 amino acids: CASSLGTGNEKLFF. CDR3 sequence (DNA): TGCGCCAGCAGCTTAGGGACAGGGAATGAAAAACTGTTTTTT.